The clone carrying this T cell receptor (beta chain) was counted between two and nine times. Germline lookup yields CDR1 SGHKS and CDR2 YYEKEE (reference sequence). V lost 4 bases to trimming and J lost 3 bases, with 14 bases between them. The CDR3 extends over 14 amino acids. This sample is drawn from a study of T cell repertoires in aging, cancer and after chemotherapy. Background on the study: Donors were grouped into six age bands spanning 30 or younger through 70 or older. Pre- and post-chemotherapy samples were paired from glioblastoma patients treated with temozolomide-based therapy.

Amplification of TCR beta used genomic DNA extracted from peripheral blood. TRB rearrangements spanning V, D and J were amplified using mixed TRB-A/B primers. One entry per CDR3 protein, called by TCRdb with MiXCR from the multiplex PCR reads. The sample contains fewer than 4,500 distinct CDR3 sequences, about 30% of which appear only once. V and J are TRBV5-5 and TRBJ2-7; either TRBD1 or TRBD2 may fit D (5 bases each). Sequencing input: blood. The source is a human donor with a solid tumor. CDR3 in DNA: TGTGCCAGCAGCGGTCAGGGAGTTCACTACGAGCAGTACTTC. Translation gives CASSGQGVHYEQYF.